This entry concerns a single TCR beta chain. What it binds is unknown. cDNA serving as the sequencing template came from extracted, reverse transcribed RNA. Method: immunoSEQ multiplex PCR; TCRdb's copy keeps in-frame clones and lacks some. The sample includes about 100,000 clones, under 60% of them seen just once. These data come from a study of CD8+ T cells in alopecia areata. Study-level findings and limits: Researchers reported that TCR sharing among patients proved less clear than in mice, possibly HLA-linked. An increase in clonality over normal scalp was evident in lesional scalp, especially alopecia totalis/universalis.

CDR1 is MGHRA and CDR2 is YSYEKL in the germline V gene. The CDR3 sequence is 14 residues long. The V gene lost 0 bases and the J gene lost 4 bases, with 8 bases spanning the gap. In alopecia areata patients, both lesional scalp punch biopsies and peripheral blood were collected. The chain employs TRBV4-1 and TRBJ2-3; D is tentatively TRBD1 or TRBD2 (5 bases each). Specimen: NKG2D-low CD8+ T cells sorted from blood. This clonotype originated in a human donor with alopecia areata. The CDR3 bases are TGCGCCAGCAGCCAAGAACTAGGGGCAGATACGCAGTATTTT. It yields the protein CASSQELGADTQYF.